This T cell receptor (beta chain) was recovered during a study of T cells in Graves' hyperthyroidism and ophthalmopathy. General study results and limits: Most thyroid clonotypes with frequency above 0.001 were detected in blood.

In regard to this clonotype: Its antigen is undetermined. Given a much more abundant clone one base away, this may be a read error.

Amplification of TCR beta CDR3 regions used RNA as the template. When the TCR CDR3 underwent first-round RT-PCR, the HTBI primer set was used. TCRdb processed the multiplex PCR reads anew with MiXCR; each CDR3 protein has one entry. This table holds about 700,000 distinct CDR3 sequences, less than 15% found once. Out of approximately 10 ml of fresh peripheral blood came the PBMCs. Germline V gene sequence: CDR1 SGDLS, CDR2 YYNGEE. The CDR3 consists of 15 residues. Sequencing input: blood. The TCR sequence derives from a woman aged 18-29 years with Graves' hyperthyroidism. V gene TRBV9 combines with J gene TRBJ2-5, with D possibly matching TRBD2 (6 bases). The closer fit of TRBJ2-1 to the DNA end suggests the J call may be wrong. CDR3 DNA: TGTGCCAGCAGCGTAAAAGCGGGCTTCCAAGAGACCCAGTTCTTC. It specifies CASSVKAGFQETQFF.